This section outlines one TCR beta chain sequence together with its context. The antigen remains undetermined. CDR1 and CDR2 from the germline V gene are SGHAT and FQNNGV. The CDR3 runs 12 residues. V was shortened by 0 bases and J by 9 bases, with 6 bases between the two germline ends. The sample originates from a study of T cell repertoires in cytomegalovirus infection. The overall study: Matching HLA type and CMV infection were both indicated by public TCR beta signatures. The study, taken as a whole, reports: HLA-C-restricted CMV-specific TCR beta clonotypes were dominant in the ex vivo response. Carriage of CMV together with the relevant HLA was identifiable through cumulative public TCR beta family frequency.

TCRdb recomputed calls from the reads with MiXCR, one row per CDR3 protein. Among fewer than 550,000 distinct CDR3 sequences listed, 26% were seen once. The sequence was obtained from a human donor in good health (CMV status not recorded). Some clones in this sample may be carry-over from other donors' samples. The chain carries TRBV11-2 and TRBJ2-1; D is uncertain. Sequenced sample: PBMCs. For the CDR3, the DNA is TGTGCCAGCAGCTTAGATGGAACTGAGCAGTTCTTC. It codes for CASSLDGTEQFF.